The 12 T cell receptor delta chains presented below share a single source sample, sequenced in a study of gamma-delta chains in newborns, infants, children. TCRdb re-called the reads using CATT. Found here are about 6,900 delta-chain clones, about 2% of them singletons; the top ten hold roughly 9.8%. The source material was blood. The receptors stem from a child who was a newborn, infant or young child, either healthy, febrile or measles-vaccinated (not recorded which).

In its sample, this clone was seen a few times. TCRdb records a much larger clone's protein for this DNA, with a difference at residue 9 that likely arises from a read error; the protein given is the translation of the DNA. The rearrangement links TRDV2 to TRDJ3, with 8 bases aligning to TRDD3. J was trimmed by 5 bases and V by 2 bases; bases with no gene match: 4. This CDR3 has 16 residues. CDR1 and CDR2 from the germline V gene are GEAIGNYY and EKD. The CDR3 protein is CACDILGARDTRQMFF. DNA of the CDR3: TGTGCCTGTGACATACTGGGGGCCCGGGACACCCGACAGATGTTTTTC.

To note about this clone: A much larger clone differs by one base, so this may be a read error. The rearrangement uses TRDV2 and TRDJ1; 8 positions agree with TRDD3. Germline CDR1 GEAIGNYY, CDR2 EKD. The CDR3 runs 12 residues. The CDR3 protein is CACGTGIRELIF. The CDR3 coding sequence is TGTGCCTGTGGCACCGGGATACGGGAACTCATCTTT.

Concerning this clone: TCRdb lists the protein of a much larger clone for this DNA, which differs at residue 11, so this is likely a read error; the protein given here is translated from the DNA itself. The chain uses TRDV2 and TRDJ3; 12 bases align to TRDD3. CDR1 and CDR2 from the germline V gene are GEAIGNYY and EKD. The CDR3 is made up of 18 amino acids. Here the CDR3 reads CACDVLGDTSRDTRQMFF. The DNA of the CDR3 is TGTGCCTGTGACGTACTGGGGGATACCTCCCGGGACACCCGACAGATGTTTTTC.

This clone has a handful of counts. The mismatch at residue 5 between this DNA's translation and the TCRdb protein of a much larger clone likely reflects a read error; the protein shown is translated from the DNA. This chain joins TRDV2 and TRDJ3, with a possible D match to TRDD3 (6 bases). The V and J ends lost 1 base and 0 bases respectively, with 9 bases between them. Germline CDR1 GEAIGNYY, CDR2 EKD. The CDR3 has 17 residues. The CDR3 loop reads CACDTTGPSWDTRQMFF. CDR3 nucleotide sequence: TGTGCCTGTGACACTACTGGGCCCTCCTGGGACACCCGACAGATGTTTTTC.

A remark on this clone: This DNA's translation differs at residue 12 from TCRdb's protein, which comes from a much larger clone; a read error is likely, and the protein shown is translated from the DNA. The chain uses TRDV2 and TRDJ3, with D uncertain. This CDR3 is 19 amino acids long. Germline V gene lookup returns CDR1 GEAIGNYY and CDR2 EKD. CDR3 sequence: CACDTVRDQSSRDTRQMFF. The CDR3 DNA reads TGTGCCTGTGACACCGTTAGGGACCAGAGCTCCCGGGACACCCGACAGATGTTTTTC.

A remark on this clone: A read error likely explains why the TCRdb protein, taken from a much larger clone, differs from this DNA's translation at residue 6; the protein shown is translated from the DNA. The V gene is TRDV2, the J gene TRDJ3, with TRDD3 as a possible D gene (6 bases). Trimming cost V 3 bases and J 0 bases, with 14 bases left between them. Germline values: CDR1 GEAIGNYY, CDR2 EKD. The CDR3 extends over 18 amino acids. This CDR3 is CACDVQGDPSWDTRQMFF. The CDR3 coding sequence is TGTGCCTGTGACGTACAGGGGGACCCCTCCTGGGACACCCGACAGATGTTTTTC.

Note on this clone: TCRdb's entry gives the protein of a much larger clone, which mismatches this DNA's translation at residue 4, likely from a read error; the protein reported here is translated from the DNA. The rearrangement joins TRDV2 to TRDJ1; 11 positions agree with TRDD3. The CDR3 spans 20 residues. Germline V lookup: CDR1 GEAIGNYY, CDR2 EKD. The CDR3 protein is CACGTGSTLGDTQRTDKLIF. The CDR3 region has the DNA TGTGCCTGTGGCACCGGTAGTACTCTGGGGGATACTCAGAGGACCGATAAACTCATCTTT.

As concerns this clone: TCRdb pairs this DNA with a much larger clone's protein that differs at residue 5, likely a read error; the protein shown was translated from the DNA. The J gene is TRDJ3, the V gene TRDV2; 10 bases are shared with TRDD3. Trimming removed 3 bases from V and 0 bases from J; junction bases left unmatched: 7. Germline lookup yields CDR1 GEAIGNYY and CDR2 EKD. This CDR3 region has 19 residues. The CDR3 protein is CACDRGIRDSSWDTRQMFF. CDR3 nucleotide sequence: TGTGCCTGTGACCGGGGGATACGCGATAGCTCCTGGGACACCCGACAGATGTTTTTC.

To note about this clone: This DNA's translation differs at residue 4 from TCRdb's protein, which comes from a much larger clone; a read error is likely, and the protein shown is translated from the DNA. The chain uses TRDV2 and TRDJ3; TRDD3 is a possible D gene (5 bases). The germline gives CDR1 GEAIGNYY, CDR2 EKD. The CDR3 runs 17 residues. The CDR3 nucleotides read TGTGCCTGTGGCACCTGGGATGGCTCCTGGGACACCCGACAGATGTTTTTC. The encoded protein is CACGTWDGSWDTRQMFF.

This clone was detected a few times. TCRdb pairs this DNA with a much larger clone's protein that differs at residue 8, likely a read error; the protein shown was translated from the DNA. The CDR3, as DNA: TGTGCCTGCGCCTCTTGGGGGCCGTTAAGCTCCTGGGACACCCGACAGATGTTTTTC. This sequence encodes CACASWGPLSSWDTRQMFF. The rearrangement joins TRDV2 to TRDJ3; perhaps TRDD3 as D (6 bases). Looked up from germline, CDR1 is GEAIGNYY and CDR2 is EKD. The V end was cut by 7 bases, the J end by 0 bases, with 21 bases between. CDR3 length equals 19 residues.

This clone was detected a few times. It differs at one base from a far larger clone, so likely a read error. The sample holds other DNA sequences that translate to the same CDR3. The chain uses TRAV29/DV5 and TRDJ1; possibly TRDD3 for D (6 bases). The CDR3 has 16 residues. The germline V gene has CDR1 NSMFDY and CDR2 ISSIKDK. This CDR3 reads CAASALGGRDTDKLIF. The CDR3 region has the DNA TGTGCAGCAAGCGCGTTGGGGGGACGGGACACTGATAAACTCATCTTT.

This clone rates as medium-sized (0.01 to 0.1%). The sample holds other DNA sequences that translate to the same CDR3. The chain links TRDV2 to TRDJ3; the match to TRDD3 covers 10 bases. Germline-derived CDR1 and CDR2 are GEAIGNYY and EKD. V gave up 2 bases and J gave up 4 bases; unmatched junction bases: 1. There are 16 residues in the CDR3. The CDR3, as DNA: TGTGCCTGTGACATACTGGGGGATTGGGACACCCGACAGATGTTTTTC. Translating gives CACDILGDWDTRQMFF.